The rows below give T cell receptor beta chains drawn from one sample of a study of vaccination effects on CD4 cells after COVID-19. Assay used: immunoSEQ multiplex PCR; TCRdb lists only in-frame clones, some missing. Here the sample spans roughly 50,000 clones, 50% to 70% being singletons. Their target antigens are unknown. Sequences were derived from CD4+ T cells from PBMCs cultured without peptide, sampled before COVID-19 vaccination. The receptors originated from a human donor who received a COVID-19 vaccine. The conserved cysteine and the conserved F or W are not part of the CDR3 here. The listing skips clone size in some rows; elsewhere it reads once, few, many or a size class.

clone size: .
V gene: TRBV9
J gene: TRBJ2-3
CDR3 protein: ASSSSGGALDTQY

clone size: .
V gene: TRBV7-2
J gene: TRBJ1-5
CDR3 protein: ASQLGGANQPQH

clone size: few
V gene: TRBV5-1
J gene: TRBJ1-1
CDR3 protein: ASTVTGGRSEAF

clone size: .
V gene: TRBV9
J gene: TRBJ1-2
CDR3 protein: ASSVAGYGYT

clone size: few
V gene: TRBV6-5
J gene: TRBJ2-1
CDR3 protein: ASRRGTSYNEQF

clone size: .
V gene: TRBV5-1
J gene: TRBJ1-3
CDR3 protein: ASSLGQVSGNTIY

clone size: .
V gene: TRBV7-9
J gene: TRBJ2-3
CDR3 protein: ASSRSDTQY

clone size: .
V gene: TRBV7-2
J gene: TRBJ2-5
CDR3 protein: ASSLGRQGQETQY

clone size: few
V gene: TRBV10-2
J gene: TRBJ1-2
CDR3 protein: ASSERRKYGYT

clone size: .
V gene: TRBV6-4
J gene: TRBJ2-3
CDR3 protein: ASNVRWASSTDTQY

clone size: .
V gene: TRBV29-1
J gene: TRBJ1-1
CDR3 protein: SVDRGAEAF

clone size: once
V gene: TRBV6-5
J gene: TRBJ2-2
CDR3 protein: ASIFWDREHRELF

clone size: .
V gene: TRBV5-4
J gene: TRBJ1-2
CDR3 protein: ASSLGSGTPNYGYT

clone size: .
V gene: TRBV6-5
J gene: TRBJ2-1
CDR3 protein: ASSPAGEQF

clone size: .
V gene: TRBV4-1
J gene: TRBJ1-5
CDR3 protein: ASSHHKGDSGPQH

clone size: .
V gene: TRBV2
J gene: TRBJ1-3
CDR3 protein: ASRVHSGNTIY

clone size: .
V gene: TRBV7-2
J gene: TRBJ2-1
CDR3 protein: ASSVRSGGYEQF

clone size: .
V gene: TRBV5-1
J gene: TRBJ2-1
CDR3 protein: ASSLTSGGREQF

clone size: .
V gene: TRBV10-3
J gene: TRBJ2-1
CDR3 protein: AISDPETGSDEQF

clone size: .
V gene: TRBV6-5
J gene: TRBJ2-7
CDR3 protein: ASHPLGTPSYEQY

clone size: .
V gene: TRBV29-1
J gene: TRBJ2-1
CDR3 protein: SVEGGLAGGFSYNEQF

clone size: .
V gene: TRBV5-1
J gene: TRBJ1-1
CDR3 protein: ASSFQMNTEAF

clone size: .
V gene: TRBV12-3/TRBV12-4
J gene: TRBJ1-2
CDR3 protein: ASSDRNYGYT

clone size: .
V gene: TRBV11-2
J gene: TRBJ2-7
CDR3 protein: ASSFQSRGFGEQY

clone size: .
V gene: TRBV5-1
J gene: TRBJ1-1
CDR3 protein: ASSLDRGTAF

clone size: .
V gene: TRBV10-3
J gene: TRBJ2-4
CDR3 protein: AISRESGGAKNIQY

clone size: .
V gene: TRBV15
J gene: TRBJ2-3
CDR3 protein: ATSRDGLNTDTQY

clone size: .
V gene: TRBV14
J gene: TRBJ2-4
CDR3 protein: ASSHLTSGNKNIQY

clone size: .
V gene: TRBV7-9
J gene: TRBJ2-1
CDR3 protein: ASSPVVAGINEQF

clone size: .
V gene: TRBV25-1
J gene: TRBJ2-1
CDR3 protein: ASSELGPSNEQF

clone size: .
V gene: TRBV7-9
J gene: TRBJ1-1
CDR3 protein: ASSLDQGANTEAF

clone size: few
V gene: TRBV9
J gene: TRBJ1-3
CDR3 protein: ASSPGSLAGNTIY

clone size: once
V gene: TRBV18
J gene: TRBJ1-1
CDR3 protein: ASSPSVDRALGDTEAF

clone size: few
V gene: TRBV18
J gene: TRBJ1-5
CDR3 protein: ASSPGTEGAQH

clone size: .
V gene: TRBV19
J gene: TRBJ2-1
CDR3 protein: ASSTPMGSYNEQF

clone size: .
V gene: TRBV6-5
J gene: TRBJ2-2
CDR3 protein: ASSYSKRTNTGELF

clone size: .
V gene: TRBV7-8
J gene: TRBJ2-1
CDR3 protein: ASSLVVAGVDNEQF

clone size: medium-sized
V gene: TRBV18
J gene: TRBJ1-1
CDR3 protein: ASSPELNTEAF

clone size: .
V gene: TRBV5-1
J gene: TRBJ1-4
CDR3 protein: ASSIDRGREKLF

clone size: .
V gene: TRBV4-1
J gene: TRBJ2-3
CDR3 protein: ASRLTLTDTQY

clone size: few
V gene: TRBV4-2
J gene: TRBJ2-3
CDR3 protein: ASSQAGAGVSTDTQY

clone size: .
V gene: TRBV25-1
J gene: TRBJ2-4
CDR3 protein: ASSDARTKKNIQY

clone size: .
V gene: TRBV5-4
J gene: TRBJ2-7
CDR3 protein: ASSRDPLGPYEQY

clone size: .
V gene: TRBV9
J gene: TRBJ2-3
CDR3 protein: ASSVERGYTDTQY

clone size: .
V gene: TRBV9
J gene: TRBJ2-3
CDR3 protein: ASSVSSGVYTDTQY

clone size: .
V gene: TRBV6-2/TRBV6-3
J gene: TRBJ1-2
CDR3 protein: ASSWERGRGGYGYT

clone size: .
V gene: TRBV12-3/TRBV12-4
J gene: TRBJ1-2
CDR3 protein: ASSSDRVGGYT

clone size: .
V gene: TRBV9
J gene: TRBJ2-1
CDR3 protein: ASSVGLSGEQF